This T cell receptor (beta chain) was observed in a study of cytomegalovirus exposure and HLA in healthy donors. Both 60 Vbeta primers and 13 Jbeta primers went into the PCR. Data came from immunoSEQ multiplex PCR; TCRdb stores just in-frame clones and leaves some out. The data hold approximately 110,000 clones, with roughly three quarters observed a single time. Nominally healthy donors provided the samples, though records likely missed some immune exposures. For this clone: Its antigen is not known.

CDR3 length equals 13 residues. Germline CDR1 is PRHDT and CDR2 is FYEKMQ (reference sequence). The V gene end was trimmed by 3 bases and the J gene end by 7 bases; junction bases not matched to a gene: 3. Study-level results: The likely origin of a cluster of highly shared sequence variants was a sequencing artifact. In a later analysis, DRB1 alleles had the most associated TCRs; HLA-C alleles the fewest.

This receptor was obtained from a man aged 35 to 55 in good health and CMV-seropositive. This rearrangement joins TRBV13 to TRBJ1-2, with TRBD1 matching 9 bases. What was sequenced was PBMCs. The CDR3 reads CASSFTGGGGYTF. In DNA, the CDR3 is TGTGCCAGCAGCTTCACAGGGGGCGGTGGCTACACCTTC.